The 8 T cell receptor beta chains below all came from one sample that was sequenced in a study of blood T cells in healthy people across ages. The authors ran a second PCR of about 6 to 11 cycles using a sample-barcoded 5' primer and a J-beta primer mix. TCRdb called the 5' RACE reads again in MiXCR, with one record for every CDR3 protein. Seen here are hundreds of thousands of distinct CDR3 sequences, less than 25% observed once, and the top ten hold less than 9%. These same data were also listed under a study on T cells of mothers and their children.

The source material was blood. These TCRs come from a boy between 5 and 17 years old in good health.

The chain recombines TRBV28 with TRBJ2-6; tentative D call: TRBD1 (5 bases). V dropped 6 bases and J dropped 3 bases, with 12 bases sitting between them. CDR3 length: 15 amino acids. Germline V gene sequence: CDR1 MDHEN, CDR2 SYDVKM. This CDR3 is CASSPRVGGANVLTF. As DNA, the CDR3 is TGTGCCAGCAGCCCCAGGGTAGGTGGGGCCAACGTCCTGACTTTC.

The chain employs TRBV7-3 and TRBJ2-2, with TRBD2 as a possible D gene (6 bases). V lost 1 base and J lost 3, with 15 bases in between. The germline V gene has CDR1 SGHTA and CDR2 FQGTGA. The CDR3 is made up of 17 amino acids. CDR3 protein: CASSLMGGTMDTGELFF. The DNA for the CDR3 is TGTGCCAGCAGCTTAATGGGGGGTACGATGGACACCGGGGAGCTGTTTTTT.

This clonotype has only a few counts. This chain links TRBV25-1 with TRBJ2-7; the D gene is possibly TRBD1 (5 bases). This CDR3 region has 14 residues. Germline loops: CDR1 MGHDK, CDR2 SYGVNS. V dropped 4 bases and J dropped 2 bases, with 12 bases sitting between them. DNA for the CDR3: TGTGCCAGCAGTGGGGGCAGGGAACCCTACGAGCAGTACTTC. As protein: CASSGGREPYEQYF.

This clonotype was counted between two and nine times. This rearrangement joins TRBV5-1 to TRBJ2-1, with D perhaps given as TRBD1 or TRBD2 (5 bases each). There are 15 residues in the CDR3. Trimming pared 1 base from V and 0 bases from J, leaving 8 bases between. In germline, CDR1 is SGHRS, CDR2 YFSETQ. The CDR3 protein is CASSLRDRSYNEQFF. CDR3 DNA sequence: TGCGCCAGCAGCTTGCGGGACCGCTCCTACAATGAGCAGTTCTTC.

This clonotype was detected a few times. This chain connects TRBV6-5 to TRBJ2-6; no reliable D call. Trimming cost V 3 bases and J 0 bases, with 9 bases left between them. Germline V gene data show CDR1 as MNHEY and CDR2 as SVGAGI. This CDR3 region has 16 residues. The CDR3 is CASSYVAHSGANVLTF. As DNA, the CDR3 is TGTGCCAGCAGTTATGTCGCCCACTCTGGGGCCAACGTCCTGACTTTC.

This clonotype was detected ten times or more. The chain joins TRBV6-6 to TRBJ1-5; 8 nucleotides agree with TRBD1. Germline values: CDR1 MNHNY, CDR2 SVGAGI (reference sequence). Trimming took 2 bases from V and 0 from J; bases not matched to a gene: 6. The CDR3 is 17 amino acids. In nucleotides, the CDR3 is TGTGCCAGCAGTTACCCGACAGGGGCTGATAGCAATCAGCCCCAGCATTTT. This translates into CASSYPTGADSNQPQHF.

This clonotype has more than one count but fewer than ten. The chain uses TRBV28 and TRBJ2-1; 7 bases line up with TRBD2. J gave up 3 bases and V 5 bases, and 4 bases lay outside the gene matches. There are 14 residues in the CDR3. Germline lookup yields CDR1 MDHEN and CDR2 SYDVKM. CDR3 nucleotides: TGTGCCAGCAGTAGCGGGGTAAGCTACAATGAGCAGTTCTTC. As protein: CASSSGVSYNEQFF.

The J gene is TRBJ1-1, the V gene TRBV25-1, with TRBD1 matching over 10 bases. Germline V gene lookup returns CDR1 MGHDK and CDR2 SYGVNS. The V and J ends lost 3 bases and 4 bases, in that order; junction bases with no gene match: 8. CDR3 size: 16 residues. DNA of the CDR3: TGTGCCAGCAGTGACGACAGGGGGCGGCGGGGCACTGAAGCTTTCTTT. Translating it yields CASSDDRGRRGTEAFF.